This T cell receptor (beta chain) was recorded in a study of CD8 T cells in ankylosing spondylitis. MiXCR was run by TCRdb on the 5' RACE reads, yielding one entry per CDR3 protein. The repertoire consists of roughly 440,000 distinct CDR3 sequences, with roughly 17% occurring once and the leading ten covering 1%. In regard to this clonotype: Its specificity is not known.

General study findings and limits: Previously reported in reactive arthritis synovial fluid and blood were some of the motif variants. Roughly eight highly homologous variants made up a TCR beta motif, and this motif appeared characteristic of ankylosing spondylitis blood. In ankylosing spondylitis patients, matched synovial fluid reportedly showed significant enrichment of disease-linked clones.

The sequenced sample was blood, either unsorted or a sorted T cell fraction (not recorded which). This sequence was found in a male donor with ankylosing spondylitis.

This chain's CDR3 is CASSRHSDTEAFF. The CDR3 coding sequence is TGTGCCAGCAGTCGCCACTCGGACACTGAAGCTTTCTTT. The chain recombines TRBV28 with TRBJ1-1, with D unclear. This CDR3 is built from 13 residues. The germline gives CDR1 MDHEN, CDR2 SYDVKM. V was pared by 5 bases and J by 3 bases, with 10 bases between.